This entry describes one T cell receptor beta chain. This sample was included in a study of blood T cell repertoires in COVID-19. TCRdb's table, derived via immunoSEQ multiplex PCR, lists solely in-frame clones and lacks some. This table holds some 260,000 clones, roughly 86% found once. V shed 1 base and J 3 bases; nucleotides not matched to a gene: 4. CDR1 LNHDA and CDR2 SQIVND come from the germline V gene (reference sequence). This CDR3 region has 16 residues. Sequencing was performed on peripheral blood. This chain uses TRBV19 with TRBJ1-4; 8 bases match TRBD1. This clonotype originated in a human donor in a cohort sampled during active COVID-19. The CDR3 DNA follows: TGTGCCAGTAGTATAGGGACAGGGCTATCTAATGAAAAACTGTTTTTT. It yields the protein CASSIGTGLSNEKLFF. The whole variable domain, filled in from reference TRBV19 and TRBJ1-4, reads DGGITQSPKYLFRKEGQNVTLSCEQNLNHDAMYWYRQDPGQGLRLIYYSQIVNDFQKGDIAEGYSVSREKKESFPLTVTSAQKNPTAFYLCASSIGTGLSNEKLFFGSGTQLSVL.